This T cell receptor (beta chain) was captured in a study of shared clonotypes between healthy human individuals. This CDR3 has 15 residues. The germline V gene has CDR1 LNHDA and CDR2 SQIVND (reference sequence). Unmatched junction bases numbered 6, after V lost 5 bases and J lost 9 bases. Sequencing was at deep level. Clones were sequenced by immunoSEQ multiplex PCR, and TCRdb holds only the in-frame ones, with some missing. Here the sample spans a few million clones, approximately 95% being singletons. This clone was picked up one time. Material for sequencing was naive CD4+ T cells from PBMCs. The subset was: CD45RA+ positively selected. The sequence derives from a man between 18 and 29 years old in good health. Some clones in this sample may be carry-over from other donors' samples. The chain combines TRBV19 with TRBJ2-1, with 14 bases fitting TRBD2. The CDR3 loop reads CASSERLAGGTEQFF. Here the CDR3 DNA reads TGTGCCAGTAGTGAAAGACTAGCGGGAGGGACTGAGCAGTTCTTC.